This T cell receptor (beta chain) was captured in a study of blood T cell dynamics during melanoma immunotherapy. Across the whole study: Patients with metastatic melanoma got pembrolizumab or nivolumab-ipilimumab as first-line care.

V shed 4 bases, J shed 2 bases, and the junction held 8 bases outside the gene matches. This CDR3 has 15 residues. Germline V CDR1 and CDR2: SGHVS, FNYEAQ. All DNA from each sorted CD8+ subset was loaded. Libraries were prepared by immunoSEQ multiplex PCR; TCRdb keeps only in-frame clonotypes and omits some of them. The sample has fewer than 20,000 clones, approximately 94% seen once. Whole-study findings and limits: Among sorted CD8+ subsets, immune-effector cells had the highest clonality and cell-free DNA similarity.

A remark on this clone: Antigen unknown.

This sample's time point: week 3, after first cycle of checkpoint inhibitor. Sampling occurred pretreatment (T0) and at week 3 (W3), after cycle one of checkpoint blockade. The TCR comes from a human donor with melanoma. The chain couples TRBV7-6 to TRBJ2-7; 7 nucleotides agree with TRBD2. The sequences come from effector memory CD8+ T cells from blood, collected from a patient treated with checkpoint blockade. The CDR3 loop reads CASSYLPGGTYEQYF. The CDR3 coding sequence is TGTGCCAGCAGCTACCTCCCGGGAGGCACCTACGAGCAGTACTTC.